This T cell receptor beta chain was recovered during a study of T cell repertoires in cytomegalovirus infection. Study in general: Public TCR beta signature analysis indicated the presence of both CMV infection and matching HLA type.

General observations from the study: Adding up the frequency of public TCR beta families identified people who carried CMV plus the relevant HLA. CMV-specific HLA-C-restricted TCR beta clonotypes dominated the ex vivo response.

Germline CDR1 is SGHTA and CDR2 is FQGNSA. This CDR3 has 15 residues. V gave up 5 bases and J gave up 3 bases; unmatched junction bases: 4. TCRdb ran MiXCR on the reads and lists one entry per CDR3 protein. This table holds fewer than 200,000 distinct CDR3 sequences, approximately 19% found once. The sample holds many counts of this clonotype. Antigen specificity is unknown. The rearrangement joins TRBV7-2 to TRBJ2-2, with 9 positions matching TRBD1. The clonotype was recovered from a human donor in good health (CMV status not recorded). Some clones in this sample may be carry-over from other donors' samples. Sample: PBMCs. The CDR3 nucleotides are TGTGCCAGCAGCAAAAGACAGGGGGACACCGGGGAGCTGTTTTTT. This encodes CASSKRQGDTGELFF.